The TCR beta chain described here comes from a study of identical twins (dated by TCRdb to 2016 to 2017). Study-level background: To test whether fetal clonotypes persist, the study used deep sequencing on TCR alpha and beta repertoires from monozygotic twins, unrelated adults of various ages, and cord blood. To rule out contamination, replicate twin experiments were performed at different times with different library preparation protocols. Broader findings and caveats from the paper: Invariant T cells such as MAIT and iNKT could partly confound zero-insertion analyses, although diverse VJ usage argued against such confounding for most clonotypes. In monozygotic twins, recombination models systematically underestimated out-of-frame TCR alpha sharing, but the models matched the sharing seen between unrelated individuals. Fewer insertions were carried by abundant cord blood beta clonotypes, a similar but weaker trend appeared in young adult naive repertoires, and no such trend appeared in memory repertoires. Compared with coincidental sharing between unrelated individuals, out-of-frame TCR alpha sequences shared between twins had an excess of sequences with low generation probability. Conclusions relied on cross-sectional statistical analysis, since the same donors could not be followed over many years. A weaker excess of twin sharing was found in beta out-of-frame sequences because the signal-to-noise ratio was lowered by fewer shared sequences.

Worth noting for this clonotype: What this receptor recognizes is not known. No qualities accompany the bases; no much larger clone lies one base away.

Every donor was a healthy Caucasian. The twin cohort consisted of three pairs of female monozygotic twins, all aged about 18 to 29 years. CD4+ and CD8+ T cell populations were isolated with positive isolation kits from Invitrogen. Measured from the cysteine to the phenylalanine, the CDR3 is 15 residues long. Only CDR3 DNA is held: 45 bases, read in frame from base 1. The trim is 1 base for V and 0 bases for J, with a gap of 7 bases between the germline ends. The germline V gene gives CDR1 as MGHDK and CDR2 as SYGVNS. The library was produced with 5' RACE. Sequencing relied on an Illumina HiSeq 2000. Template switching added a universal primer binding site, and the final cDNA carried a unique molecular identifier that allowed TCR cDNA molecules to be counted accurately. Specific primers in the conserved constant-segment region were used to synthesize first-strand cDNA for TCR alpha and beta chains. To control for contamination, every cDNA library was double barcoded, receiving both a SMART-Mk sample barcode and Illumina barcodes. TruSeq adapter sequences and Illumina sample barcodes were added in two successive PCR steps. The TCR alpha and beta cDNA libraries were sequenced on the Illumina HiSeq platform using custom primers. As for the authors' bioinformatics: MiGEC processed the raw reads to extract unique molecular identifiers, while MiXCR was used to determine the CDR3 positions. Recombination models were inferred per individual with the repgenHMM and IGoR tools using an EM algorithm. Shared clonotype analysis was performed with the tcR package in R, normalizing sharing by the product of cloneset sizes. Out-of-frame nonproductive sequences were analyzed to study raw recombination free of thymic and clonal selection effects. Through fastp at Q25 and MiXCR, TCRdb rebuilt clones from the public reads, retaining in-frame beta chains. Every CDR3 protein is listed once, alongside the most common genes and DNA of its rows. The V and J calls were determined by TCRdb, not by the authors. The sample table contains around 530,000 distinct CDR3 sequences; only one count was recorded for 13% to 15% of them. In total, the top ten clones hold more than 0.4% of the sample.

These data were also filed under a second study, of yellow fever vaccine responses in identical twins. That second publication adds: According to the authors, in identical twins the way T cells responded to vaccination appeared partly convergent and partly personalized. In the study, vaccine-responding T cell clones were precisely tracked in identical twins.

This clonotype was obtained from a woman aged 18-29 years in good health. Rearrangement joined TRBV25-1 to TRBJ2-4, with the D gene uncertain. The sample was CD4+ T cells sorted from blood. The CDR3 region reads CASSESLLAKNIQYF. The sequence in DNA is TGTGCCAGCAGTGAATCTCTTCTAGCCAAAAACATTCAGTACTTC.